The 21 T cell receptor beta chains listed next were all sequenced from one sample in a study of T cells of healthy individuals. One entry per CDR3 protein, called by TCRdb with MiXCR from the 5' RACE reads. The table includes around 90,000 distinct CDR3 sequences, more than 4.5% detected once. These receptors all come from a female donor in good health.

This clonotype was recorded at least ten times. This chain links TRBV2 with TRBJ2-3; D unresolved. This CDR3 is built from 12 residues. Germline-derived CDR1 and CDR2 are SNHLY and FYNNEI. Trimming removed 4 bases at V and 7 bases at J, with 9 bases between. The CDR3 DNA follows: TGTGCCAGCAGTGTGGAGTCGTATACGCAGTATTTT. Residues: CASSVESYTQYF.

This chain uses TRBV20-1 with TRBJ1-1, with 11 bases lining up with TRBD1. Germline CDR1 DFQATT, CDR2 SNEGSKA (reference sequence). The CDR3 consists of 15 residues. The ends lost 6 bases at V and 4 bases at J; junction bases unmatched: 10. The CDR3 coding sequence is TGCAGTGCCCACCAGGACAGGGGGCGAGGCACTGAAGCTTTCTTT. Translating it yields CSAHQDRGRGTEAFF.

This clonotype was seen only a few times. J is TRBJ2-7 and V is TRBV12-3 or TRBV12-4, with 9 nucleotides matching TRBD1. The junction had 6 bases not matched to a gene; V was cut back by 4 bases and J by 2 bases. The CDR3 consists of 15 residues. The DNA for the CDR3 is TGTGCCAGCAGTTCTGTACAGGGGGCTCCCTACGAGCAGTACTTC. Residues: CASSSVQGAPYEQYF.

This clonotype was counted many times. This chain uses TRBV7-2 with TRBJ2-5; D remains ambiguous. Germline V gene sequence: CDR1 SGHTA, CDR2 FQGNSA. The V and J ends lost 5 bases and 0 bases respectively, with 7 bases between them. The CDR3 length is 13 residues. CDR3 in DNA: TGTGCCAGCAGCACCACGTACCAAGAGACCCAGTACTTC. It encodes CASSTTYQETQYF.

This clonotype was found many times. J is TRBJ2-7 and V is TRBV7-2; 12 bases agree with TRBD2. The CDR3 runs to 16 residues. From germline, CDR1 is SGHTA and CDR2 FQGNSA. The V segment lost 5 bases and the J segment 4 bases; nucleotides outside the gene matches: 9. The CDR3: CASSQPASGRVYEQYF. Written as DNA, the CDR3 is TGTGCCAGCAGCCAACCGGCTAGCGGGAGGGTGTACGAGCAGTACTTC. Based on the CDR3 plus reference TRBV7-2 and TRBJ2-7, the full variable domain is GAGVSQSPSNKVTEKGKDVELRCDPISGHTALYWYRQSLGQGLEFLIYFQGNSAPDKSGLPSDRFSAERTGGSVSTLTIQRTQQEDSAVYLCASSQPASGRVYEQYFGPGTRLTVT.

The chain has TRBV6-2 or TRBV6-3 and TRBJ2-1, with D uncertain. The germline V and J ends were trimmed by 8 bases and 5 bases, with 7 bases remaining between them. Germline V gene lookup returns CDR1 MNHEY and CDR2 SVGEGT. The CDR3 length is 11 residues. The CDR3 nucleotides are TGTGCCAGCGGACCTCACAATGAGCAGTTCTTC. Translating gives CASGPHNEQFF.

J is TRBJ2-2 and V is TRBV7-3, with TRBD1 matching over 8 bases. The CDR3 totals 16 residues. Germline CDR1 reads SGHTA; CDR2 reads FQGTGA. The J segment lost 1 base and the V segment lost 5 bases, leaving 6 bases of the junction unmatched. The CDR3 region has the DNA TGTGCCAGCAGCCCCCAAGGGACAGGGAACACCGGGGAGCTGTTTTTT. Protein sequence: CASSPQGTGNTGELFF.

This clonotype was counted a few times. The gene calls are TRBV10-3 and TRBJ2-1; 10 nucleotides agree with TRBD2. The CDR3 has 13 residues. The germline V gene has CDR1 ENHRY and CDR2 SYGVKD. Losses at the gene ends were 10 bases for V and 9 bases for J; bases not matched to a gene: 9. CDR3 nucleotide sequence: TGTGCCACACGGGAGCGGGAGGGCGGTGAGCAGTTCTTC. This translates into CATREREGGEQFF.

Note on this clonotype: This may be a read error: a much more frequent sequence differs by one nucleotide. V and J are TRBV9 and TRBJ1-1; no firm D call. CDR3 length equals 12 residues. The germline V gene has CDR1 SGDLS and CDR2 YYNGEE. The CDR3 coding sequence is TGTGCCAGAAGCGTGTCCGGGCAGGAAGCTTTCTTT. Protein: CARSVSGQEAFF.

The table lists this clonotype with many counts. This sequence joins TRBV28 and TRBJ2-7; 11 bases line up with TRBD2. The CDR3 runs 14 residues. V gave up 8 bases and J gave up 4 bases; unmatched junction bases: 7. The germline V gene encodes CDR1 MDHEN and CDR2 SYDVKM. The chain's CDR3 is CASRILAGVYEQYF. Written as DNA, the CDR3 is TGTGCCAGCCGAATACTAGCGGGAGTTTACGAGCAGTACTTC.

This clonotype was seen ten or more times. The V call is TRBV5-4, the J call TRBJ1-5; TRBD1 might be the D (6 bases). The CDR3 runs 15 residues. Per germline, CDR1 SGHNT and CDR2 YYREEE (reference sequence). V was cut by 1 base and J by 7 bases, with 15 bases left in between. The CDR3: CASSLRTGTLQPQHF. The CDR3 DNA sequence: TGTGCCAGCAGCTTGAGAACAGGGACGTTGCAGCCCCAGCATTTT.

The chain is built from TRBV20-1 and TRBJ2-1; D is uncertain. The CDR3 has 11 residues. The V end lost 3 bases, the J end lost 8 bases, and 8 bases lay between the germline ends. Per the germline V gene, CDR1 is DFQATT and CDR2 is SNEGSKA (reference sequence). In DNA, the CDR3 is TGCAGTGCTAGGGTCGGCGATGAGCAGTTCTTC. This sequence encodes CSARVGDEQFF.

There are many counts of this clonotype. V and J are TRBV27 and TRBJ1-5, with D tentatively TRBD1 (5 bases). The ends were cut back, 2 bases at V and 4 bases at J, with 9 bases in the middle. The CDR3 sequence is 14 residues long. Germline assignment: CDR1 MNHEY and CDR2 SMNVEV (reference sequence). CDR3 sequence (DNA): TGTGCCAGCAGTTTAGTCGCAGGGAATCAGCCCCAGCATTTT. Translated, it gives CASSLVAGNQPQHF.

Many counts were recorded for this clonotype. This chain joins TRBV27 and TRBJ2-7, with a weak D call TRBD1 (5 bases). Per germline, CDR1 MNHEY and CDR2 SMNVEV (reference sequence). CDR3 length: 14 amino acids. Trimming removed 3 bases from V and 2 bases from J, with 11 bases in between. The CDR3 region has the DNA TGTGCCAGCAGTTTCCAACAGGCTGCCTACGAGCAGTACTTC. Translating it yields CASSFQQAAYEQYF.

The chain is built from TRBV29-1 and TRBJ2-7; no firm D call. V dropped 3 bases and J dropped 1 base, with 7 bases sitting between them. CDR3 size: 12 residues. Looked up from germline, CDR1 is SQVTM and CDR2 is ANQGSEA. In DNA form, the CDR3 reads TGCAGCGTTGAGGTCTGGTCCTACGAGCAGTACTTC. It translates to CSVEVWSYEQYF.

This clonotype was counted many times. This rearrangement joins TRBV11-2 to TRBJ2-3; 14 bases align to TRBD2. V dropped 5 bases and J dropped 1; count of bases not matched to a gene: 2. The CDR3 has 16 amino acids. CDR1 SGHAT and CDR2 FQNNGV come from the germline V gene. CDR3 nucleotide sequence: TGTGCCAGCAGCCTGGGACTAGCGGGAGGCACAGATACGCAGTATTTT. Amino acids: CASSLGLAGGTDTQYF.

This clonotype was found a few times. This chain connects TRBV12-3 or TRBV12-4 to TRBJ1-5; 9 nucleotides match TRBD1. Trimming at V came to 5 bases and at J to 0 bases, leaving 14 bases not matched to a gene. This CDR3 is built from 19 residues. The CDR3 reads CASSIPGQGATYSNQPQHF. CDR3 bases: TGTGCCAGCAGTATACCGGGACAGGGAGCTACTTATAGCAATCAGCCCCAGCATTTT.

In this sample, this clonotype turned up many times. The chain carries TRBV20-1 and TRBJ2-1; possibly TRBD1 for D (5 bases). This CDR3 spans 13 amino acids. V was cut by 3 bases and J by 6 bases, with 12 bases left in between. Germline V gives CDR1 DFQATT, CDR2 SNEGSKA (reference sequence). CDR3 sequence: CSASRVDSNEQFF. The CDR3 DNA reads TGCAGTGCTAGCCGAGTTGACAGCAATGAGCAGTTCTTC.

The chain uses TRBV18 and TRBJ2-3; D gene unclear. Trimming left V 3 bases short and J 3 bases short, with 10 bases between. CDR3 length: 14 residues. Germline V CDR1 and CDR2: KGHSH, LQKENI. CDR3 in DNA: TGTGCCAGCTCACCGCAGCAATCGACAGATACGCAGTATTTT. This gives the protein CASSPQQSTDTQYF.

This clonotype has ten or more counts. The CDR3 DNA reads as TGCAGCGTCCGACAGGTCCAAGAGACCCAGTACTTC. It yields the protein CSVRQVQETQYF. The chain recombines TRBV29-1 with TRBJ2-5, with D possibly matching TRBD1 (6 bases). Trimming removed 6 bases at V and 1 base at J, with 9 bases between. Germline lookup yields CDR1 SQVTM and CDR2 ANQGSEA. The CDR3 is made up of 12 amino acids.

This clonotype was seen many times. This chain joins TRBV5-1 and TRBJ2-6; D possibly corresponds to TRBD1 (6 bases). Per the germline V gene, CDR1 is SGHRS and CDR2 is YFSETQ. Trimming stripped 4 bases from V and 0 bases from J, with 14 bases between. This CDR3 contains 17 residues. This chain's CDR3 is CASSLGQPSSGANVLTF. The CDR3 DNA reads TGCGCCAGCAGCCTAGGACAGCCTTCCTCTGGGGCCAACGTCCTGACTTTC.